This T cell receptor beta chain was sequenced during a study of cytomegalovirus exposure and HLA in healthy donors. Regarding the study as a whole: With further analysis later on, most CMV-associated TCR beta chains appeared HLA-restricted.

About this clone itself: Its target is unknown.

The primer mix had 60 Vbeta and 13 Jbeta primers. Libraries were prepared by immunoSEQ multiplex PCR; TCRdb keeps only in-frame clonotypes and omits some of them. This sample has about 240,000 clones, with approximately 80% found just once. Trimming removed 4 bases from V and 7 bases from J; junction bases left unmatched: 7. CDR1 and CDR2 from the germline V gene are SGHNT and YYREEE (reference sequence). The CDR3 loop spans 15 amino acids. The V call is TRBV5-4, the J call TRBJ1-5; 11 nucleotides agree with TRBD1. The specimen was PBMCs. This clonotype was obtained from an older woman in good health and CMV-seropositive. CDR3: CASSEGGQGDQPQHF. The DNA of the CDR3 is TGTGCCAGCAGCGAGGGGGGACAGGGGGACCAGCCCCAGCATTTT. The whole variable domain, remainder taken from reference TRBV5-4 and TRBJ1-5, is ETGVTQSPTHLIKTRGQQVTLRCSSQSGHNTVSWYQQALGQGPQFIFQYYREEENGRGNFPPRFSGLQFPNYSSELNVNALELDDSALYLCASSEGGQGDQPQHFGDGTRLSIL.